This T cell receptor (beta chain) stems from a study of cytomegalovirus exposure and HLA in healthy donors. The overall study: The approximately 120 validation repertoires used the same platform as the roughly 670 first-cohort repertoires, a later analysis reported. Regarding the study as a whole: It was confirmed in vitro that three of the CMV-associated chains were specific for CMV antigens.

Sequencing was performed with immunoSEQ multiplex PCR; in TCRdb, only in-frame clones are kept and a portion is missing. The data show 150,000 to 200,000 clones, with 88% seen just once and 3% held by the top ten. The CDR3 covers 17 residues. V shed 7 bases, J shed 7 bases, and the junction held 18 bases outside the gene matches. Germline CDR1 reads MNHEY; CDR2 reads SMNVEV (reference sequence). Regarding this clone: As yet, its antigen is unknown.

The sequence was obtained from a man between 18 and 35 years old in good health and CMV-seronegative. V is TRBV27 and J is TRBJ2-3, with TRBD2 identical over 9 bases. Sample: PBMCs. The CDR3 DNA reads TGTGCCAGCACGCCATCTGCGGGGGGGCTTTGGGTGAATACGCAGTATTTT. It yields the protein CASTPSAGGLWVNTQYF.